At least ten counts were recorded for the clone carrying this T cell receptor (beta chain). The TCR beta libraries were generated through quantitative 5'-RACE incorporating molecular barcodes. Via MiXCR, TCRdb re-called the 5' RACE reads, giving one row per CDR3 protein. The repertoire holds just over 350,000 distinct CDR3 sequences, with roughly 20% as singletons. This record comes from a study of CD8 T cells in ankylosing spondylitis. V gave up 1 base and J gave up 0 bases, with 7 bases separating them. In germline, CDR1 is SGHAT, CDR2 FQNNGV. The CDR3 length is 14 residues. The sample consisted of blood, either unsorted or a sorted T cell fraction (not recorded which). The clonotype was recovered from a male donor with ankylosing spondylitis or in good health (not recorded which). This chain joins TRBV11-2 and TRBJ2-7; D gene unclear. This CDR3 reads CASSLVGASYEQYF. As DNA, the CDR3 is TGTGCCAGCAGCTTAGTCGGCGCCTCCTACGAGCAGTACTTC. Combining the CDR3 with reference TRBV11-2 and TRBJ2-7 gives the whole variable domain EAGVAQSPRYKIIEKRQSVAFWCNPISGHATLYWYQQILGQGPKLLIQFQNNGVVDDSQLPKDRFSAERLKGVDSTLKIQPAKLEDSAVYLCASSLVGASYEQYFGPGTRLTVT.